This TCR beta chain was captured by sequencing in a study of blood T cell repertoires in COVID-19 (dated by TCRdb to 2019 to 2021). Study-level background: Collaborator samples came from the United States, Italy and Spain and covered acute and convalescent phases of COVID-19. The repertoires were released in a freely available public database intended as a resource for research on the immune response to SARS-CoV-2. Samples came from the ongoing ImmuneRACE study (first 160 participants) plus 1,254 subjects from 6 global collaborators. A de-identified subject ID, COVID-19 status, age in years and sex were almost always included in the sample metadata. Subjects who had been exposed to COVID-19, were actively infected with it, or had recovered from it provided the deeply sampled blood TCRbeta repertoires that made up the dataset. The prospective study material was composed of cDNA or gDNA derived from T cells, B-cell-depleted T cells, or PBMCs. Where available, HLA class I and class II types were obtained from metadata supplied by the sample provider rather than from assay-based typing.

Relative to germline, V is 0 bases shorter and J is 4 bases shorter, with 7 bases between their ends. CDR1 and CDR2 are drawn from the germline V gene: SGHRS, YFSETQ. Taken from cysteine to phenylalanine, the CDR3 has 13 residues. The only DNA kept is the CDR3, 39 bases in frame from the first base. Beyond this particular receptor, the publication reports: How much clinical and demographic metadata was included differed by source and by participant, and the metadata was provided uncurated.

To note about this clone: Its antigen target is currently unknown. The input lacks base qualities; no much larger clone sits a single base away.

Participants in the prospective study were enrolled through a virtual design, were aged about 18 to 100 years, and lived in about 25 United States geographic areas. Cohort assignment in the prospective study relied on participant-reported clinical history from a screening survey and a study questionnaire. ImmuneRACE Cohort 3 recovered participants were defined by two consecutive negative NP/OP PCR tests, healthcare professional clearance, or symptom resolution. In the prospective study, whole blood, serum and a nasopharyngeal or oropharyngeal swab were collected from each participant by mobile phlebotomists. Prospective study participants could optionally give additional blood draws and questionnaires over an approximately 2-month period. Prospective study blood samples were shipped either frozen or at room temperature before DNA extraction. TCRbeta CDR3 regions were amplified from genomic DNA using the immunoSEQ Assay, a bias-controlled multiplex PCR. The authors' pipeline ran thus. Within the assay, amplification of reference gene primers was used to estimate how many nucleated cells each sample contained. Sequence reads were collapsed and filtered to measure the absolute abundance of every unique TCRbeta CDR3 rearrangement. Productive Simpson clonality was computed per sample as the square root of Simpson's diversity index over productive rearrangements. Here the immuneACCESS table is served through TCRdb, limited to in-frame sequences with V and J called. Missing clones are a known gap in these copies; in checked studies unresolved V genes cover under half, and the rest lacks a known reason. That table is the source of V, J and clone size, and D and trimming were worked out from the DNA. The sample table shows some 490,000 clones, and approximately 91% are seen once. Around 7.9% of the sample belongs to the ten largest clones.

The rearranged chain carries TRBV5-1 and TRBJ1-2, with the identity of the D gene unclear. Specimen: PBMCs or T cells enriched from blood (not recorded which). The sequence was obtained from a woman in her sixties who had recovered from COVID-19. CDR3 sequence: CASSLESLYGYTF. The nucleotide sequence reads TGCGCCAGCAGCTTGGAGAGTCTCTATGGCTACACCTTC.